The T cell receptor (beta chain) described here comes from a study of T cells in Graves' hyperthyroidism and ophthalmopathy. About the study: Peripheral blood specimens were obtained at initial diagnosis, prior to any treatment.

CDR3 length: 14 residues. The V and J ends lost 3 bases and 4 bases respectively, with 10 bases between them. Germline CDR1 is SGHDT and CDR2 is YYEEEE. The study defined stable Graves' hyperthyroidism as no ophthalmopathy progression within 18 months. The hyperthyroidism patients had all been newly diagnosed, and their disease duration was under 2 months. Their ages ranged from 18 to 65 years. The table lists this clonotype with a few counts. Amplified TCR beta CDR3 regions derived from RNA transcripts. An initial round of RT-PCR targeting the TCR CDR3 relied on the HTBI primer set. TCRdb ran MiXCR on the multiplex PCR reads and lists one entry per CDR3 protein. Of around 300,000 distinct CDR3 sequences listed, approximately 15% are singletons.

This receptor was obtained from a woman between 40 and 50 years old with Graves' hyperthyroidism. This chain connects TRBV5-6 to TRBJ2-2; no definite D call. Sequencing input: blood. The CDR3 DNA is TGTGCCAGCAGCTGGTCTCGTCTCACCGGGGAGCTGTTTTTT. The encoded protein is CASSWSRLTGELFF.